This TCR beta chain originates from a study of blood T cell repertoires in COVID-19. Study at large: Acute and convalescent COVID-19 specimens originated in the United States, Italy and Spain. In each case, the material was cDNA or gDNA derived from T cells, B-cell-depleted T cells, or PBMCs.

Germline CDR1 and CDR2: SGHNT and YYREEE (reference sequence). The CDR3 has 15 amino acids. The J segment lost 4 bases and the V segment lost 4 bases, leaving 6 bases of the junction unmatched. As originally analysed: Cell counts per sample came from amplifying reference gene primers. Sequencing was performed with immunoSEQ multiplex PCR; in TCRdb, only in-frame clones are kept and a portion is missing. D and trimming were read from the DNA, whereas the V and J calls and clone size are those reported in that table. The repertoire holds some 100,000 clones, roughly 89% seen once, with 3% to 4% in the top ten.

The sequencing sample was made of peripheral blood. This chain uses TRBV5-4 with TRBJ2-1, with 9 bases lining up with TRBD2. This TCR was recovered from a woman in her 70s with acute or convalescent COVID-19. CDR3 coding DNA: TGTGCCAGCAGCGCGGATAGCGGGGGTTACAATGAGCAGTTCTTC. It translates to CASSADSGGYNEQFF.